This entry describes one TCR beta chain. The data were taken from a study of T cells in Graves' hyperthyroidism and ophthalmopathy. RNA transcripts were the template for amplifying TCR beta CDR3 regions. The study used the HTBI primer set for a first-round RT-PCR of the TCR CDR3. From the multiplex PCR reads, TCRdb called clonotypes with MiXCR, one entry per CDR3 protein. The table lists fewer than 250,000 distinct CDR3 sequences, 17% of them singletons. Trimming removed 3 bases from V and 0 bases from J, with 6 bases in between. CDR1 is MGHRA and CDR2 is YSYEKL in the germline V gene. This CDR3 has 14 residues.

The TCR sequence derives from a man in his fifties with Graves' hyperthyroidism. Sequenced input: blood. The rearrangement joins TRBV4-1 to TRBJ1-5; D uncertain. The CDR3 sequence: CASSHYISNQPQHF. Here the CDR3 DNA reads TGCGCCAGCAGCCATTATATTAGCAATCAGCCCCAGCATTTT.